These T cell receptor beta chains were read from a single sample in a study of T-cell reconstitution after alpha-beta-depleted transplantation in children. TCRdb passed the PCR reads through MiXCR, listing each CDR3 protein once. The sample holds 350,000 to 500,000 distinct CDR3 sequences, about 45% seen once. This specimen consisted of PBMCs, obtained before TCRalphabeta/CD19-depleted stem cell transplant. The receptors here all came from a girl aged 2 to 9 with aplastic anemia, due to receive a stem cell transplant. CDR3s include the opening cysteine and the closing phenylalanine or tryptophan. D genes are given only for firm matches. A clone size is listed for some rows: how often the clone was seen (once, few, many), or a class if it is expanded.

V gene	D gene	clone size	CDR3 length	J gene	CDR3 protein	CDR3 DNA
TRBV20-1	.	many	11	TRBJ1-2	CSADHRDGYTF	TGCAGTGCTGACCACAGGGATGGCTACACCTTC
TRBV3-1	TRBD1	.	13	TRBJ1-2	CASNLQGSDGYTF	TGTGCCAGCAACCTACAGGGGTCCGATGGCTACACCTTC
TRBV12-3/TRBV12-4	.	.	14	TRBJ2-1	CASTPRGAHNEQFF	TGTGCCAGCACCCCAAGGGGGGCGCATAATGAGCAGTTCTTC
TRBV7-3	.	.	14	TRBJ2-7	CASSQGHGKYEQYF	TGTGCCAGCAGCCAGGGGCATGGCAAGTACGAGCAGTACTTC
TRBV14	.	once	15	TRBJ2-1	CASSPGLHSYNEQFF	TGTGCCAGCAGCCCGGGACTCCACTCCTACAATGAGCAGTTCTTC
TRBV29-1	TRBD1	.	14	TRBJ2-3	CSVTTGGGTDTQYF	TGCAGCGTTACGACAGGGGGCGGCACAGATACGCAGTATTTT
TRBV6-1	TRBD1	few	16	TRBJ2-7	CASSEGTGGLSYEQYF	TGTGCCAGCAGTGAAGGTACAGGGGGTTTATCCTACGAGCAGTACTTC
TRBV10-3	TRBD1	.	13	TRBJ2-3	CAVRGQGGDTQYF	TGTGCCGTCAGGGGACAGGGGGGCGATACGCAGTATTTT
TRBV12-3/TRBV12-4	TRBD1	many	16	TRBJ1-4	CASSRDRGRTNEKLFF	TGTGCCAGCAGCCGAGACAGGGGGAGGACTAATGAAAAACTGTTTTTT
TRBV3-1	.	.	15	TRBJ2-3	CASSQRGVGGDTQYF	TGTGCCAGCAGCCAACGGGGAGTCGGGGGAGATACGCAGTATTTT
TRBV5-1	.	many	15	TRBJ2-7	CASSLAGGVSYEQYF	TGCGCCAGCAGCTTGGCCGGGGGAGTCTCCTACGAGCAGTACTTC
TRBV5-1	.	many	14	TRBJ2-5	CASSPLDLGETQYF	TGCGCCAGCAGCCCCTTGGACTTGGGCGAGACCCAGTACTTC
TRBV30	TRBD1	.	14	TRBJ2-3	CAWSGGQGADTQYF	TGTGCCTGGAGCGGGGGACAGGGGGCAGATACGCAGTATTTT
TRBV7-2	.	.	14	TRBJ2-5	CASSLFGFRETQYF	TGTGCCAGCAGCTTGTTCGGGTTCAGGGAGACCCAGTACTTC
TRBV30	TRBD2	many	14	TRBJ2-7	CAWTSGRKAYEQYF	TGTGCCTGGACTAGCGGGAGGAAAGCCTACGAGCAGTACTTC
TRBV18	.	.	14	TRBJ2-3	CASSPRLDTDTQYF	TGTGCCAGCTCACCACGGCTAGACACAGATACGCAGTATTTT
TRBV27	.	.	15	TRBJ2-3	CASRALGGPTDTQYF	TGTGCCAGCAGAGCTCTGGGGGGCCCGACAGATACGCAGTATTTT
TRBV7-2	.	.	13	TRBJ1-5	CASSSRQAQPQHF	TGTGCCAGCAGCTCCAGACAGGCTCAGCCCCAGCATTTT
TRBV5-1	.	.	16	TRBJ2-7	CASSPTLPTVSYEQYF	TGCGCCAGCAGCCCTACCCTGCCAACAGTGTCCTACGAGCAGTACTTC
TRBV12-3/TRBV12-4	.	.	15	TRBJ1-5	CASSLPGGGGQPQHF	TGTGCCAGCAGCCTCCCGGGTGGGGGGGGACAGCCCCAGCATTTT
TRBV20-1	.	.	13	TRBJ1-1	CSASEEGWTEAFF	TGCAGTGCGTCCGAGGAGGGTTGGACTGAAGCTTTCTTT
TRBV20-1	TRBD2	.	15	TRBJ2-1	CSIIESGRNYNEQFF	TGCAGTATAATAGAAAGCGGGAGGAACTACAATGAGCAGTTCTTC
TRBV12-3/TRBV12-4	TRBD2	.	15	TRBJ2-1	CASSHGGETYNEQFF	TGTGCCAGCAGCCATGGGGGGGAAACCTACAATGAGCAGTTCTTC
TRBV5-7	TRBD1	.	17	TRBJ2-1	CASSQGVPVSSYNEQFF	TGTGCCAGCAGCCAGGGGGTGCCGGTTAGCTCCTACAATGAGCAGTTCTTC
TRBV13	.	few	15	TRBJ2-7	CASSVLGLHMAEQYF	TGTGCCAGCAGCGTCCTTGGACTACATATGGCCGAGCAGTACTTC
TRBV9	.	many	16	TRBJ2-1	CASSVAEREYYNEQFF	TGTGCCAGCAGCGTAGCAGAGAGGGAATATTACAATGAGCAGTTCTTC
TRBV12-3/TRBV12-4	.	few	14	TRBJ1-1	CASSYSALNTEAFF	TGTGCCAGCAGTTACTCAGCCTTGAACACTGAAGCTTTCTTT
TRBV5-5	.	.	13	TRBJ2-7	CASSSLEGYEQYF	TGTGCCAGCAGCTCGCTAGAGGGCTACGAGCAGTACTTC
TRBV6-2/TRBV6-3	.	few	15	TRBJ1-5	CASSYSGGGNQPQHF	TGTGCCAGCAGTTACTCAGGGGGTGGTAATCAGCCCCAGCATTTT
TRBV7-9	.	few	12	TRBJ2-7	CASSFDYYEQYF	TGTGCCAGCAGCTTCGACTACTACGAGCAGTACTTC
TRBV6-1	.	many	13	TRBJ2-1	CASSPTLGDEQFF	TGTGCCAGCAGCCCGACGTTGGGGGATGAGCAGTTCTTC
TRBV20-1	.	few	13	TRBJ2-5	CSARVRTLKTQYF	TGCAGTGCTAGGGTCAGGACTTTGAAGACCCAGTACTTC
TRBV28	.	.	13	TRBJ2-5	CASISGDTETQYF	TGTGCCAGCATCTCAGGGGACACTGAGACCCAGTACTTC
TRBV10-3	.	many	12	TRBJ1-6	CAISPSIGVLHF	TGTGCCATCAGCCCTTCCATAGGGGTCCTCCACTTT
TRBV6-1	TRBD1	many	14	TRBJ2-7	CASTKSTGSYEQYF	TGTGCCAGCACCAAATCGACAGGGTCCTACGAGCAGTACTTC
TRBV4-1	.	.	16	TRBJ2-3	CASSQGRAYRADTQYF	TGCGCCAGCAGCCAAGGGCGGGCTTATCGGGCAGATACGCAGTATTTT
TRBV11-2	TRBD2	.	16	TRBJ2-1	CASSLGRAGGVYEQFF	TGTGCCAGCAGCTTAGGGAGAGCGGGAGGCGTATATGAGCAGTTCTTC
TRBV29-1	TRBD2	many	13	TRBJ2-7	CSVGGLAGLEQYF	TGCAGCGTAGGGGGACTAGCGGGATTGGAGCAGTACTTC
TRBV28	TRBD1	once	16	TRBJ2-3	CASSVGQGVLADTQYF	TGTGCCAGCAGTGTGGGACAGGGGGTTCTCGCAGATACGCAGTATTTT
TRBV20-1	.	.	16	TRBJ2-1	CSATPGQSPSYNEQFF	TGCAGTGCTACCCCAGGACAGTCCCCGTCCTACAATGAGCAGTTCTTC
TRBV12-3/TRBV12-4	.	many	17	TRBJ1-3	CASSSTSQGLSGNTIYF	TGTGCCAGCAGTTCCACTTCGCAGGGCCTCTCTGGAAACACCATATATTTT
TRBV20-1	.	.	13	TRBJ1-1	CSARGLGVAEAFF	TGCAGTGCTAGGGGGCTGGGGGTGGCTGAAGCTTTCTTT
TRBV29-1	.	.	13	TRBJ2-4	CSVESGSQNIQYF	TGCAGCGTTGAATCGGGTAGTCAAAACATTCAGTACTTC
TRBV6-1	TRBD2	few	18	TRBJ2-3	CASTQSGSGRALGDTQYF	TGTGCCAGCACCCAATCCGGAAGCGGGAGGGCCCTCGGAGATACGCAGTATTTT
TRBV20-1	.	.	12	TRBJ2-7	CSASGDSYEQYF	TGCAGTGCTAGTGGGGATTCCTACGAGCAGTACTTC
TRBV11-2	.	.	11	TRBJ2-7	CASVRSYEQYF	TGTGCCAGCGTAAGGTCCTACGAGCAGTACTTC
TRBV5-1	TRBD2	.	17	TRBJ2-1	CASSSTPSGRAGQEQFF	TGCGCCAGCAGCTCTACACCCAGCGGGAGGGCCGGGCAAGAGCAGTTCTTC
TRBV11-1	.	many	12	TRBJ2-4	CASSSQGNIQYF	TGTGCCAGCAGCTCACAGGGAAACATTCAGTACTTC
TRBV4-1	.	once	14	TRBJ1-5	CASSQIVGRQPQHF	TGCGCCAGCAGCCAAATCGTAGGACGTCAGCCCCAGCATTTT
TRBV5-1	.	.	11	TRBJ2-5	CASRDGETQYF	TGCGCCAGCCGGGATGGGGAGACCCAGTACTTC
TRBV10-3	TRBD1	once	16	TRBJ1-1	CAISEEGQGSGSGAFF	TGTGCCATCAGTGAGGAAGGACAGGGAAGCGGTTCGGGAGCTTTCTTT
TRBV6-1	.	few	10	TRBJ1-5	CASSDLLQHF	TGTGCCAGCAGTGACCTACTACAGCATTTT